The rows below give T cell receptor beta chains drawn from one sample of a study of Ad26.COV2.S vaccination and SARS-CoV-2 variants. Profiled with immunoSEQ multiplex PCR; TCRdb holds only in-frame clones, not every one. The sample shows about 350,000 clones, around nine tenths of them seen only once. Sequenced here: peripheral blood, sampled in a trial of Ad26.COV2.S vaccine versus placebo. The receptors here all came from a person between 18 and 60 years old who received the Ad26.COV2.S COVID-19 vaccine or a placebo. Each CDR3 is given with its conserved first and last residue. Fields, in order: clone size, V gene, D gene, J gene, CDR3 protein, CDR3 DNA. D genes are given only for firm matches. Expanded clones get a size class; other rows say once, few or many, or leave the size out.

NA	TRBV27	TRBD1	TRBJ1-2	CASRPAGGGGYTF	TGTGCCAGCCGACCGGCAGGGGGGGGAGGCTACACCTTC
NA	TRBV11-2	TRBD1	TRBJ2-2	CASSPRDSYTGELFF	TGTGCCAGCAGCCCCCGGGACAGTTACACCGGGGAGCTGTTTTTT
NA	TRBV5-6	TRBD1	TRBJ1-1	CASSSAGTGTEAFF	TGTGCCAGCAGCTCCGCCGGGACAGGGACTGAAGCTTTCTTT
NA	TRBV19	NA	TRBJ1-4	CASRMGQADEKLFF	TGTGCCAGTAGGATGGGCCAGGCAGATGAAAAACTGTTTTTT
NA	TRBV15	TRBD1	TRBJ1-2	CATSWDRGGGYTF	TGTGCCACCAGCTGGGACAGGGGGGGTGGCTACACCTTC
NA	TRBV6-5	TRBD1	TRBJ1-5	CASSYSSKGAWPQHF	TGTGCCAGCAGTTATTCGTCCAAGGGGGCATGGCCCCAGCATTTT
NA	TRBV10-2	NA	TRBJ2-7	CASSDGWEQYF	TGCGCCAGCAGTGATGGGTGGGAGCAGTACTTC
NA	TRBV6-5	NA	TRBJ1-1	CASRHPSRNTEAFF	TGTGCCAGCAGACATCCAAGCCGCAACACTGAAGCTTTCTTT
NA	TRBV19	NA	TRBJ1-5	CASSIQLTGHGNQPQHF	TGTGCCAGTAGTATTCAACTAACAGGGCATGGCAATCAGCCCCAGCATTTT
NA	TRBV5-8	NA	TRBJ2-2	CASSLERGVDTGELFF	TGTGCCAGCAGCTTGGAACGCGGGGTAGACACCGGGGAGCTGTTTTTT
NA	TRBV13	NA	TRBJ1-1	CASSLLVQAGTEAFF	TGTGCCAGCAGCTTACTTGTACAGGCAGGCACTGAAGCTTTCTTT
NA	TRBV10-3	TRBD1	TRBJ2-3	CAIRGTGTTDTQYF	TGTGCCATCAGGGGGACAGGGACCACAGATACGCAGTATTTT
NA	TRBV6-2/TRBV6-3	NA	TRBJ2-6	CASSYEGGSGANVLTF	TGTGCCAGCAGTTACGAAGGGGGCTCTGGGGCCAACGTCCTGACTTTC
NA	TRBV10-2	TRBD2	TRBJ2-7	CASRQTGTSYEQYF	TGCGCCAGCAGACAAACCGGGACTAGCTACGAGCAGTACTTC
NA	TRBV4-3	TRBD2	TRBJ2-2	CASSRGLANTGELFF	TGCGCCAGCAGCCGTGGACTAGCGAACACCGGGGAGCTGTTTTTT
NA	TRBV5-6	TRBD1	TRBJ1-3	CASSFGTVSGNTIYF	TGTGCCAGCAGCTTTGGGACAGTCTCTGGAAACACCATATATTTT
NA	TRBV21-1	NA	TRBJ1-6	CASSNRDRGSPLHF	TGTGCCAGCAGCAACCGGGACAGGGGGTCACCCCTCCACTTT
NA	TRBV6-5	TRBD2	TRBJ2-1	CASEISGGAYNEQFF	TGTGCCAGCGAGATTAGCGGGGGGGCCTACAATGAGCAGTTCTTC
NA	TRBV5-1	NA	TRBJ2-7	CASSLSAGGRWEQYF	TGCGCCAGCAGCTTGTCCGCAGGGGGGAGGTGGGAGCAGTACTTC
NA	TRBV2	TRBD1	TRBJ1-2	CASMFDVGTGLGGYTF	TGTGCCAGCATGTTTGATGTGGGGACAGGGCTAGGTGGCTACACCTTC
NA	TRBV7-2	NA	TRBJ1-3	CASSRDIPRSGNTIYF	TGTGCCAGCAGTCGGGACATACCCCGCTCTGGAAACACCATATATTTT
NA	TRBV5-5	TRBD1	TRBJ2-1	CASRDRDYNEQFF	TGTGCCAGTCGGGACAGGGATTACAATGAGCAGTTCTTC
NA	TRBV6-5	NA	TRBJ1-2	CASSRGSNYGYTF	TGTGCCAGCAGCCGAGGGAGCAACTATGGCTACACCTTC
NA	TRBV6-5	NA	TRBJ1-6	CASSYVPGHNSPLHF	TGTGCCAGCAGTTACGTCCCGGGACACAATTCACCCCTCCACTTT
NA	TRBV7-7	NA	TRBJ2-5	CASSLAWGTAETQYF	TGTGCTAGCAGCTTAGCCTGGGGTACCGCAGAGACCCAGTACTTC
NA	TRBV6-6	NA	TRBJ2-7	CASSYSNSGLGEQYF	TGTGCCAGCAGTTACTCGAACTCAGGGTTAGGGGAGCAGTACTTC
NA	TRBV19	TRBD1	TRBJ1-5	CATRDRGNQPQHF	TGTGCCACCCGGGACAGGGGCAATCAGCCCCAGCATTTT
NA	TRBV4-2	NA	TRBJ2-7	CASSQETESFYEQYF	TGTGCCAGCAGCCAAGAGACCGAGAGTTTCTACGAGCAGTACTTC
NA	TRBV7-9	NA	TRBJ1-2	CASSLMSGDGYTF	TGTGCCAGCAGCTTAATGTCAGGGGATGGCTACACCTTC
once	TRBV5-4	NA	TRBJ2-5	CASSLQEWETQYF	TGTGCCAGCAGCTTACAGGAGTGGGAGACCCAGTACTTC
NA	TRBV5-1	TRBD2	TRBJ2-3	CASSPEGRLAGYTDTQYF	TGCGCCAGCAGCCCTGAAGGCCGACTAGCGGGGTACACAGATACGCAGTATTTT
NA	TRBV5-4	NA	TRBJ1-1	CASSLATGYGAFF	TGTGCCAGCAGCTTGGCGACTGGGTACGGAGCTTTCTTT
NA	TRBV7-6	NA	TRBJ2-3	CASSSPGRTDTQYF	TGTGCCAGCAGCTCCCCGGGTCGCACAGATACGCAGTATTTT
NA	TRBV6-2/TRBV6-3	NA	TRBJ2-7	CASSNSQTGPYEQYF	TGTGCCAGCAGTAACTCCCAGACAGGACCCTACGAGCAGTACTTC
NA	TRBV19	TRBD1	TRBJ1-6	CASSLGTGVGSPLHF	TGTGCCAGTAGTCTAGGGACAGGGGTTGGTTCACCCCTCCACTTT
NA	TRBV2	TRBD1	TRBJ2-7	CAGRTGSYEQYF	TGTGCCGGACGGACAGGGAGCTACGAGCAGTACTTC
NA	TRBV6-2/TRBV6-3	NA	TRBJ1-1	CASSYSNWPKLNTEAFF	TGTGCCAGCAGTTACTCGAACTGGCCTAAGTTGAACACTGAAGCTTTCTTT
NA	TRBV14	NA	TRBJ2-3	CASSQELADTQYF	TGTGCCAGCAGCCAGGAACTTGCAGATACGCAGTATTTT
NA	TRBV19	NA	TRBJ2-5	CASSKYGQETQYF	TGTGCCAGTAGTAAATACGGTCAAGAGACCCAGTACTTC
once	TRBV28	NA	TRBJ1-1	CASRKRQMNTEAFF	TGTGCCAGCAGAAAAAGACAAATGAACACTGAAGCTTTCTTT
NA	TRBV5-1	NA	TRBJ2-2	CASSVTTPPSNTGELFF	TGCGCCAGCAGCGTGACAACTCCACCTTCGAACACCGGGGAGCTGTTTTTT
NA	TRBV6-6	NA	TRBJ1-2	CASSSGGSYGYTF	TGTGCCAGCAGTTCGGGGGGAAGCTATGGCTACACCTTC
NA	TRBV20-1	TRBD1	TRBJ2-3	CSASSGGYGTDTQYF	TGCAGTGCTAGTTCAGGGGGCTACGGCACAGATACGCAGTATTTT
NA	TRBV23-1	NA	TRBJ1-5	CASTLDRSSNQPQHF	TGCGCCAGCACCCTAGACAGGTCTAGCAATCAGCCCCAGCATTTT
NA	TRBV4-1	TRBD2	TRBJ2-1	CASSHVTSGRPFGNEQFF	TGCGCCAGCAGCCACGTTACTAGCGGGAGGCCTTTCGGCAATGAGCAGTTCTTC
NA	TRBV7-9	TRBD1	TRBJ2-2	CASSDRDRGSGELFF	TGTGCCAGCAGCGACCGGGACAGGGGATCCGGGGAGCTGTTTTTT
NA	TRBV6-5	NA	TRBJ2-7	CASRSDGYEQYF	TGTGCCAGCAGGTCGGACGGCTACGAGCAGTACTTC
NA	TRBV6-5	NA	TRBJ1-6	CASRGGTVDSPLHF	TGTGCCAGCAGGGGGGGGACGGTGGATTCACCCCTCCACTTT
NA	TRBV5-3	NA	TRBJ1-4	CARSSGVAPGRGSGNEKLFF	TGTGCCAGAAGCTCGGGAGTAGCCCCAGGGAGGGGTTCTGGTAATGAAAAACTGTTTTTT
NA	TRBV6-6	TRBD1	TRBJ1-2	CASSLGGNYGYTF	TGTGCCAGCAGTTTAGGGGGCAACTATGGCTACACCTTC
NA	TRBV7-8	NA	TRBJ2-2	CASSSNRDGHTGELFF	TGTGCCAGCAGCTCAAACAGGGACGGCCACACCGGGGAGCTGTTTTTT
NA	TRBV5-8	NA	TRBJ1-2	CASSLVTENYGYTF	TGTGCCAGCAGCTTGGTGACGGAGAACTATGGCTACACCTTC
many	TRBV21-1	NA	TRBJ2-7	CASSKRLRMRFYEQYF	TGTGCCAGCAGCAAAAGGCTGCGGATGAGATTCTACGAGCAGTACTTC
NA	TRBV19	TRBD1	TRBJ1-5	CASSIERQGSFQPQHF	TGTGCCAGTAGTATAGAACGACAGGGGTCGTTTCAGCCCCAGCATTTT
NA	TRBV10-3	NA	TRBJ2-7	CAISDTGTYEQYF	TGTGCCATCAGTGATACGGGTACCTACGAGCAGTACTTC
NA	TRBV12-5	TRBD2	TRBJ2-1	CASGGLAGVDEQFF	TGTGCTAGTGGGGGACTAGCGGGAGTGGATGAGCAGTTCTTC
NA	TRBV7-2	TRBD1	TRBJ1-2	CASSSLGTGSGYTF	TGTGCCAGCAGCTCATTAGGGACAGGGAGTGGCTACACCTTC